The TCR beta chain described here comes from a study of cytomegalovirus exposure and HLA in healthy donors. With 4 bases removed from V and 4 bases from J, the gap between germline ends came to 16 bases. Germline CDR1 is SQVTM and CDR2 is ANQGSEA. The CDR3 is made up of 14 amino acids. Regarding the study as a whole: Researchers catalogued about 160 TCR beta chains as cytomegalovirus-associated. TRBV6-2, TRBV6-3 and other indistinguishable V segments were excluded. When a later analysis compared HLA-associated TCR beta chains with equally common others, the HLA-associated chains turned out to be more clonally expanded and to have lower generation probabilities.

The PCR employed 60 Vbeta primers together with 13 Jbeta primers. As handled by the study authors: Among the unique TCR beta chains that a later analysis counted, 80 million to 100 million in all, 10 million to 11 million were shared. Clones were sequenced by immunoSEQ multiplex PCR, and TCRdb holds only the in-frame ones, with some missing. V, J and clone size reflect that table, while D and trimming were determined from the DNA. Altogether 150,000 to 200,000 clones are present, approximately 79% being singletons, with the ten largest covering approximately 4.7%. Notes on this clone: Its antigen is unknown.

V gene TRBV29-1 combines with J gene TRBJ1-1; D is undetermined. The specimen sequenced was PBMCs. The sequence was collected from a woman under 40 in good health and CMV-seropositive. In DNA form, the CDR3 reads TGCAGCGTTGCGTTCGATGTATCGGGCACTGAAGCTTTCTTT. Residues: CSVAFDVSGTEAFF.